A selection of T cell receptor beta chains follows, all from one sample in a study. TCRdb independently ran MiXCR on the 5' RACE reads; one entry per CDR3 protein. Here the sample spans roughly 7,400 distinct CDR3 sequences, approximately 73% being singletons. Sample: tumor-infiltrating Tregs sorted from the breast tumor. These TCRs come from a female donor with breast cancer. Both conserved end residues are part of each CDR3. The D gene is left open where the match is weak. Expanded clones are given a class, and other clones once, few, many or no size at all.

D: .; V: TRBV9; size: .; J: TRBJ1-2; CDR3: CASGVLGGGYGYTF; DNA: TGTGCCAGCGGCGTTTTGGGGGGCGGCTATGGCTACACCTTC
D: .; V: TRBV6-5; size: .; J: TRBJ1-3; CDR3: CASSGTNSGNTIYF; DNA: TGTGCCAGCAGCGGGACGAACTCTGGAAACACCATATATTTT
D: .; V: TRBV20-1; size: few; J: TRBJ2-1; CDR3: CSARFDRYNEQFF; DNA: TGCAGTGCTAGATTTGATAGGTACAATGAGCAGTTCTTC
D: .; V: TRBV7-3; size: .; J: TRBJ2-1; CDR3: CASSLVGREEQFF; DNA: TGTGCCAGCAGCTTAGTCGGCAGAGAAGAGCAGTTCTTC
D: .; V: TRBV12-3/TRBV12-4; size: .; J: TRBJ2-2; CDR3: CASRLQGHTGELFF; DNA: TGTGCCAGCAGGCTACAGGGACACACCGGGGAGCTGTTTTTT
D: .; V: TRBV6-5; size: .; J: TRBJ2-4; CDR3: CASSYSLAKNIQYF; DNA: TGTGCCAGCAGTTACAGCTTAGCCAAAAACATTCAGTACTTC
D: TRBD1; V: TRBV6-1; size: once; J: TRBJ1-4; CDR3: CASSGWTGGNEKLFF; DNA: TGTGCCAGCAGTGGTTGGACAGGGGGCAATGAAAAACTGTTTTTT
D: .; V: TRBV30; size: .; J: TRBJ1-5; CDR3: CAWSSRTDQPQHF; DNA: TGTGCCTGGAGTTCGCGAACCGATCAGCCCCAGCATTTT
D: .; V: TRBV12-3/TRBV12-4; size: .; J: TRBJ1-1; CDR3: CASSLGLRNTEAFF; DNA: TGTGCCAGCAGTTTAGGGCTTAGGAACACTGAAGCTTTCTTT
D: .; V: TRBV6-1; size: .; J: TRBJ1-6; CDR3: CASTRRSYNSPLHF; DNA: TGTGCCAGCACCAGGCGCTCCTATAATTCACCCCTCCACTTT
D: .; V: TRBV7-2; size: .; J: TRBJ2-2; CDR3: CASSSGTELYTGELFF; DNA: TGTGCCAGCAGCTCCGGGACGGAGCTCTACACCGGGGAGCTGTTTTTT
D: TRBD1; V: TRBV20-1; size: .; J: TRBJ1-2; CDR3: CSAQLQLTAGTAGYTF; DNA: TGCAGTGCTCAGCTTCAACTGACAGCCGGGACAGCTGGCTACACCTTC
D: TRBD2; V: TRBV11-3; size: .; J: TRBJ2-5; CDR3: CASSPRTSGQETQYF; DNA: TGTGCCAGCAGCCCCCGGACTAGCGGGCAAGAGACCCAGTACTTC
D: TRBD1; V: TRBV7-9; size: .; J: TRBJ2-6; CDR3: CASSLGPTGGRSSGANVLTF; DNA: TGTGCCAGCAGCTTAGGCCCCACAGGGGGCCGTTCCTCTGGGGCCAACGTCCTGACTTTC
D: .; V: TRBV6-6; size: few; J: TRBJ2-1; CDR3: CASSRDSYNEQFF; DNA: TGTGCCAGTTCCCGTGACTCCTACAATGAGCAGTTCTTC
D: .; V: TRBV20-1; size: .; J: TRBJ1-2; CDR3: CSARDSWVQGYTF; DNA: TGCAGTGCTAGAGATAGTTGGGTACAAGGCTACACCTTC